The clone carrying this TCR beta chain has more than one count but fewer than ten. Its target is unknown. In the PCR, 60 Vbeta and 13 Jbeta primers were used. Sequencing was performed with immunoSEQ multiplex PCR; in TCRdb, only in-frame clones are kept and a portion is missing. Of 300,000 or so clones listed, approximately 84% are singletons. V shed 5 bases and J 9 bases; nucleotides not matched to a gene: 4. This CDR3 has 15 amino acids. The germline CDR1 and CDR2 sequences are SGHNT and YENEEA. The data were taken from a study of cytomegalovirus exposure and HLA in healthy donors. Study results and caveats: A list of 150 or so TCR beta chains associated with cytomegalovirus was given. Beyond CMV serostatus, there was no information to go on about immune exposure.

Sample: PBMCs. V is TRBV11-3 and J is TRBJ2-1; 16 bases are a match to TRBD2. This TCR derives from a woman aged 35 to 49 in good health and CMV-seropositive. In DNA, the CDR3 is TGTGCCAGCAGCCTCGGGACTAGCGGGAGGGTTGAGCAGTTCTTC. Translated, it gives CASSLGTSGRVEQFF.